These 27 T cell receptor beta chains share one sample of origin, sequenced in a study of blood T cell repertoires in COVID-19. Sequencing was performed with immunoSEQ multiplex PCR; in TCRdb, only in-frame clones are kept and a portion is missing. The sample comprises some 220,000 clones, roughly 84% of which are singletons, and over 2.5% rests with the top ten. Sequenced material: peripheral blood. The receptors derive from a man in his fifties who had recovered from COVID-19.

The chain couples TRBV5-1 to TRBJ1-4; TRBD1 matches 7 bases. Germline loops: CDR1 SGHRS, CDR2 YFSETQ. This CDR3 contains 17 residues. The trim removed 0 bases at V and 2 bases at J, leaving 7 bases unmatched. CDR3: CASSLAGGGVTNEKLFF. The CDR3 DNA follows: TGCGCCAGCAGCTTGGCAGGGGGAGGCGTCACTAATGAAAAACTGTTTTTT. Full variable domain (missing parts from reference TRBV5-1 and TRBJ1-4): KAGVTQTPRYLIKTRGQQVTLSCSPISGHRSVSWYQQTPGQGLQFLFEYFSETQRNKGNFPGRFSGRQFSNSRSEMNVSTLELGDSALYLCASSLAGGGVTNEKLFFGSGTQLSVL.

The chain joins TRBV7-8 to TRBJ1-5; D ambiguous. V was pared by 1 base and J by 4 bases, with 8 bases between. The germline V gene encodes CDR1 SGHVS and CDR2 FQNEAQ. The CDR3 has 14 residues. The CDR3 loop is CASSLGGGNQPQHF. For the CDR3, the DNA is TGTGCCAGCAGCTTAGGAGGCGGAAATCAGCCCCAGCATTTT.

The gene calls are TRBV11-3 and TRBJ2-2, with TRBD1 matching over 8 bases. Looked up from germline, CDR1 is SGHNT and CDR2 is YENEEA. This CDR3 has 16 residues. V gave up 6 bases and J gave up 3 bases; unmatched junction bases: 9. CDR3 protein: CASRPRTGSDTGELFF. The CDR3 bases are TGTGCCAGCAGACCACGGACAGGGTCCGACACCGGGGAGCTGTTTTTT.

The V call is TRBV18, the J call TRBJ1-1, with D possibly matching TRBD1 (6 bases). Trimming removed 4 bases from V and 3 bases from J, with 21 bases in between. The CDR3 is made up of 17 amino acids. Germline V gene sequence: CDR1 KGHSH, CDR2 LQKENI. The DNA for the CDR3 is TGTGCCAGCTCACTCAACAGGGTTAAGGAGATGTACACTGAAGCTTTCTTT. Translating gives CASSLNRVKEMYTEAFF.

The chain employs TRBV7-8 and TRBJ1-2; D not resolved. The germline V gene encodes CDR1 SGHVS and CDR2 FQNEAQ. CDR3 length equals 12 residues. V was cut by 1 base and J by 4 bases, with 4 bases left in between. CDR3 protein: CASSLGSYGYTF. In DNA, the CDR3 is TGTGCCAGCAGCTTAGGCAGCTATGGCTACACCTTC.

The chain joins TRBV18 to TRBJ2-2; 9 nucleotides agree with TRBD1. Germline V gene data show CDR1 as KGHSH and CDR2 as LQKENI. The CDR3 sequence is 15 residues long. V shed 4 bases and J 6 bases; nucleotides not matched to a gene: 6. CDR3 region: CASSRTGEKAGELFF. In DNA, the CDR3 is TGTGCCAGCTCACGGACAGGGGAGAAGGCCGGGGAGCTGTTTTTT.

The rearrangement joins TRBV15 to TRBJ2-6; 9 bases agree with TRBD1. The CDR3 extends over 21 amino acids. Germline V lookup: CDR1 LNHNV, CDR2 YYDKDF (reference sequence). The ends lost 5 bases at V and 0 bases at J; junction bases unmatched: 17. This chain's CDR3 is CATSPRTGAYVGHSGANVLTF. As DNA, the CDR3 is TGTGCCACCAGCCCCAGGACAGGGGCCTACGTCGGGCACTCTGGGGCCAACGTCCTGACTTTC.

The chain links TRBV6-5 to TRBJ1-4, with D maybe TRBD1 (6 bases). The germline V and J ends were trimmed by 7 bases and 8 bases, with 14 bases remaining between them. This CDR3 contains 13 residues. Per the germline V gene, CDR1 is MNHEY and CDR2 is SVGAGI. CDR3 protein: CASKIRGGEKLFF. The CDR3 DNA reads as TGTGCCAGCAAGATACGAGGGGGAGAAAAACTGTTTTTT.

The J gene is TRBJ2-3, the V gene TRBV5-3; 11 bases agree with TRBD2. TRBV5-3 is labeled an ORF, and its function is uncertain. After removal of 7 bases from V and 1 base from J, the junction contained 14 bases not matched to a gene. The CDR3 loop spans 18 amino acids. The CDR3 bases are TGTGCCAGAGCTACTAGCGGGAGAGGTTTCGAGGGCACAGATACGCAGTATTTT. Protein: CARATSGRGFEGTDTQYF.

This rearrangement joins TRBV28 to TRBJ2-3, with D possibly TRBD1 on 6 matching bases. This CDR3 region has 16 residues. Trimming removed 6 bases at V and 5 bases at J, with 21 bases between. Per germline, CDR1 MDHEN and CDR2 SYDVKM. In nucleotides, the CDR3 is TGTGCCAGCAGCTTTACACAGGGAGCCTGGGGAGATACGCAGTATTTT. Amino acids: CASSFTQGAWGDTQYF.

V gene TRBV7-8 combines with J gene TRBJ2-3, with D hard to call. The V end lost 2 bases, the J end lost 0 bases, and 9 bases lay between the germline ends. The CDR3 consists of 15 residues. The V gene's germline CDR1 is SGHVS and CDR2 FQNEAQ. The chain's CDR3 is CASSLYLGSTDTQYF. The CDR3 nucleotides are TGTGCCAGCAGCTTATACCTGGGCAGCACAGATACGCAGTATTTT. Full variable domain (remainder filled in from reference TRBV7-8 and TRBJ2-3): GAGVSQSPRYKVAKRGQDVALRCDPISGHVSLFWYQQALGQGPEFLTYFQNEAQLDKSGLPSDRFFAERPEGSVSTLKIQRTQQEDSAVYLCASSLYLGSTDTQYFGPGTRLTVL.

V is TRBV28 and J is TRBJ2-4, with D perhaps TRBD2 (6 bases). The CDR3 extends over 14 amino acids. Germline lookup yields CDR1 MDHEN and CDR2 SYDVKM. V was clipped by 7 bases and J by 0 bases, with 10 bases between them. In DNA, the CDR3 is TGTGCCAGCAACGAAGCGGGAGCCAAAAACATTCAGTACTTC. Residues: CASNEAGAKNIQYF. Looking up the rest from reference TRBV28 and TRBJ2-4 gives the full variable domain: DVKVTQSSRYLVKRTGEKVFLECVQDMDHENMFWYRQDPGLGLRLIYFSYDVKMKEKGDIPEGYSVSREKKERFSLILESASTNQTSMYLCASNEAGAKNIQYFGAGTRLSVL.

The CDR3 DNA follows: TGTGCCAGCAGTGCGTTGGCCCCTTACGAGCAGTACTTC. Its translation: CASSALAPYEQYF. The genes are TRBV6-4 and TRBJ2-7; unclear D gene. Germline values: CDR1 MRHNA, CDR2 SNTAGT. There are 13 residues in the CDR3. V lost 4 bases and J lost 4, with 11 bases in between.

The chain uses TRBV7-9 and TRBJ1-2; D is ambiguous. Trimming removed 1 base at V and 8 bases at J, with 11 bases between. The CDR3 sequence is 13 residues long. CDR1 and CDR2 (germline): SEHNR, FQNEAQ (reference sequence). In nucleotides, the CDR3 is TGTGCCAGCAGCTTAGGGAGGGCGAGGGGCTACACCTTC. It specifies CASSLGRARGYTF.

This CDR3 reads CSVLPGDRERNGYTF. The CDR3 region has the DNA TGCAGCGTACTACCCGGGGACAGGGAGAGGAATGGCTACACCTTC. The rearrangement joins TRBV29-1 to TRBJ1-2; 9 nucleotides match TRBD1. CDR1 SQVTM and CDR2 ANQGSEA come from the germline V gene. The V segment lost 6 bases and the J segment 6 bases; nucleotides outside the gene matches: 14. This CDR3 has 15 residues.

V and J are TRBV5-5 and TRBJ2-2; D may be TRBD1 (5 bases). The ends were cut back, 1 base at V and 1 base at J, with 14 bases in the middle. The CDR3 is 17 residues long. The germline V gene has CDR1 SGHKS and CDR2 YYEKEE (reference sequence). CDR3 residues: CASSLIPLTENTGELFF. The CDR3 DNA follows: TGTGCCAGCAGCTTGATCCCCCTGACAGAGAACACCGGGGAGCTGTTTTTT.

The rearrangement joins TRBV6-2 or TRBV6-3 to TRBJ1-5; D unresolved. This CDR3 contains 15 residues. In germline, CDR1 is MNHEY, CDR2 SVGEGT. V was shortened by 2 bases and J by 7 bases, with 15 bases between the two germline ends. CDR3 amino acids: CASSYIEELGQPQHF. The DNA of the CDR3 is TGTGCCAGCAGTTACATCGAAGAACTAGGGCAGCCCCAGCATTTT.

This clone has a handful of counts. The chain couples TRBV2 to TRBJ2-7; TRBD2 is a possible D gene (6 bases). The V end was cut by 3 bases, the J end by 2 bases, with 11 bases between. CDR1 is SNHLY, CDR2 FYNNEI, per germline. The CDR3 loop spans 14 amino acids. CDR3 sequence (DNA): TGTGCCAGCAGTGATAGCGGAGGGACCTACGAGCAGTACTTC. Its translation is CASSDSGGTYEQYF.

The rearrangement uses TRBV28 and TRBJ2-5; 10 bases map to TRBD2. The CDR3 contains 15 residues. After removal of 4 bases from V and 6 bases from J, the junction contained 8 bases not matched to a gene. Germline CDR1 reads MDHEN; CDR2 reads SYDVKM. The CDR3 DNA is TGTGCCAGCAGTTCTCTTTCGGGACTAGCGAAGACCCAGTACTTC. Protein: CASSSLSGLAKTQYF.

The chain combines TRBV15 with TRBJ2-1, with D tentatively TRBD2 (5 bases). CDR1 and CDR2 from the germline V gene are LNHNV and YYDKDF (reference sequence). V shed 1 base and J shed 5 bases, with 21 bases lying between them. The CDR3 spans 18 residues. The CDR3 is CATSRVGKSAVPNNEQFF. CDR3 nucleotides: TGTGCCACCAGCAGAGTCGGGAAATCGGCAGTACCTAACAATGAGCAGTTCTTC.

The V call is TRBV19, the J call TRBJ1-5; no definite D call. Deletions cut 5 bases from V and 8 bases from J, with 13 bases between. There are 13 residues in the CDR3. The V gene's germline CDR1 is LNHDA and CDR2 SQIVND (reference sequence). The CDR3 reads CASSGTGREPQHF. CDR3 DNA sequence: TGTGCCAGTAGTGGCACCGGGAGGGAGCCCCAGCATTTT. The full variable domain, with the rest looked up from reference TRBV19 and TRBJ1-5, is DGGITQSPKYLFRKEGQNVTLSCEQNLNHDAMYWYRQDPGQGLRLIYYSQIVNDFQKGDIAEGYSVSREKKESFPLTVTSAQKNPTAFYLCASSGTGREPQHFGDGTRLSIL.

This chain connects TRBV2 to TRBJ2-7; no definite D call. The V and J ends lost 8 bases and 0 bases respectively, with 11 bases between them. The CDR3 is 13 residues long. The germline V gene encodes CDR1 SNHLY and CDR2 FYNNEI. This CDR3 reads CASRPGYSYEQYF. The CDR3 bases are TGTGCCAGCCGTCCCGGGTACTCCTACGAGCAGTACTTC.

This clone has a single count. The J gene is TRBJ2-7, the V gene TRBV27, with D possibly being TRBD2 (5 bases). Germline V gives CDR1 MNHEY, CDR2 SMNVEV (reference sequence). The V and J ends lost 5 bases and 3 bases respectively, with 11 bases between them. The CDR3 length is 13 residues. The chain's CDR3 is CASSVGISYEQYF. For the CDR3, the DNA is TGTGCCAGCAGTGTCGGGATTAGCTACGAGCAGTACTTC.

CDR3 DNA sequence: TGTGCCAGCAGCTATAGACCCCCCGGGACTAGCGGGTTCACAGATACGCAGTATTTT. The encoded protein is CASSYRPPGTSGFTDTQYF. The rearrangement uses TRBV27 and TRBJ2-3, with 12 bases aligning to TRBD2. CDR1 MNHEY and CDR2 SMNVEV come from the germline V gene (reference sequence). The length of the CDR3 is 19 residues. V lost 6 bases, J lost 2 bases, and 15 bases stayed unmatched.

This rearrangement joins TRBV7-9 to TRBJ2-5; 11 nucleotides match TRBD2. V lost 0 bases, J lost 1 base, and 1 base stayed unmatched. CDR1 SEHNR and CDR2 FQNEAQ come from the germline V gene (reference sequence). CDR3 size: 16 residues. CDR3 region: CASSLALAGAQETQYF. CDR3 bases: TGTGCCAGCAGCTTAGCACTAGCGGGAGCCCAAGAGACCCAGTACTTC.

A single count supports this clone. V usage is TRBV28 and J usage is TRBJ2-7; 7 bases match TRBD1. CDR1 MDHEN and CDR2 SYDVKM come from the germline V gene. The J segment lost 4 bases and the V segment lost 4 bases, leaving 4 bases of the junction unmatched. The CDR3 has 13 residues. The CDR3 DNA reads TGTGCCAGCAGTTCCGCGGACAGGTACGAGCAGTACTTC. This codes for CASSSADRYEQYF.

The CDR3 nucleotides are TGTGCCAGCAGTGAAGCATCGGCTAGCGGGGCAGCGGATACGCAGTATTTT. Its protein is CASSEASASGAADTQYF. The chain is built from TRBV2 and TRBJ2-3, with 9 bases aligning to TRBD2. Unmatched junction bases numbered 10, after V lost 0 bases and J lost 6 bases. The CDR3 runs to 17 residues. Germline V gene lookup returns CDR1 SNHLY and CDR2 FYNNEI.